This T cell receptor beta chain was documented in a study of molecular identifiers for immune sequencing clone quantification. In TCRdb, the PCR reads were re-called with MiXCR into one record per CDR3 protein. The sample lists under 800,000 distinct CDR3 sequences; over 25% were seen once. This clonotype has just a few counts. Germline V gives CDR1 MNHNS, CDR2 SASEGT. There are 15 residues in the CDR3. Trimming removed 2 bases from V and 2 bases from J; junction bases left unmatched: 2. Sequencing input: naive CD8+ T cells from blood, with Jurkat cell RNA spiked in. Subset: FACS-sorted CD8+CD4-CCR7+CD45RA+ naive T cells. This clonotype was sampled from a human donor in good health. Some libraries in this study had Jurkat cell RNA spiked in. This chain uses TRBV6-1 with TRBJ1-2, with 10 bases aligning to TRBD1. CDR3 in DNA: TGTGCCAGCAGTGAAAGGGGACAGGGGAACTATGGCTACACCTTC. Protein sequence: CASSERGQGNYGYTF.